This record covers a single T cell receptor (beta chain). Its antigen is undetermined. The data were taken from a study of T cells after posttransplantation cyclophosphamide. Clones were read by immunoSEQ multiplex PCR, and TCRdb kept only the in-frame ones, dropping some. The sample includes 25,000 or so clones, more than 75% seen only once; the top ten take around 5.8%. Findings and limits, study-wide: Blood and skin or GI T cell repertoires showed limited TRB overlap. Later post-transplant blood repertoires were often dominated by donor CD8+ memory clones. Recipient CMV seropositivity and CMV reactivation strongly tracked TRB clonality.

The CDR3 is made up of 13 amino acids. Trimming cost V 2 bases and J 6 bases; bases outside gene matches: 3. Germline V gene data show CDR1 as MNHNS and CDR2 as SASEGT. The TCR was taken from a woman between 55 and 75 years old with a blood cancer, CMV-positive, and with a related stem cell donor. The sequenced sample consisted of PBMCs. This sequence joins TRBV6-1 and TRBJ2-5; 7 bases align to TRBD1. The CDR3 DNA reads as TGTGCCAGCAGTGAATCAGGGGGAAAGACCCAGTACTTC. As protein: CASSESGGKTQYF.